These T cell receptor beta chains were read from a single sample in a study of post-analysis software for immune sequencing data. TCRdb passed the PCR reads through MiXCR, listing each CDR3 protein once. Seen here are approximately 660,000 distinct CDR3 sequences, approximately 59% observed once, and the top ten hold 11%. Sequenced material: blood. The source is a girl aged 2 to 10 with multiple sclerosis. Each CDR3 is given with its conserved first and last residue. The D gene is left open where the match is weak. The size field is filled for only some rows; it gives once, few, many or a size class.

D gene	V gene	J gene	clone size	CDR3 protein	CDR3 DNA
TRBD1	TRBV9	TRBJ2-5	NA	CASTRTGVEETQYF	TGTGCCAGCACCCGGACAGGAGTAGAGGAGACCCAGTACTTC
TRBD1	TRBV12-3/TRBV12-4	TRBJ2-3	NA	CASSPGDRGLTDTQYF	TGTGCCAGCAGTCCAGGGGACAGGGGACTCACAGATACGCAGTATTTT
TRBD1	TRBV3-1	TRBJ1-5	NA	CASSPPKGRQGANSNQPQHF	TGTGCCAGCAGCCCCCCCAAAGGGAGACAGGGAGCGAATTCCAATCAGCCCCAGCATTTT
TRBD2	TRBV25-1	TRBJ2-3	NA	CASSSYGGSPSTDTQYF	TGTGCCAGCAGCTCGTATGGCGGGAGCCCCAGCACAGATACGCAGTATTTT
TRBD1	TRBV6-2/TRBV6-3	TRBJ1-4	few	CASRLDREVKLFF	TGTGCCAGCAGACTCGACAGGGAAGTAAAACTGTTTTTT
TRBD2	TRBV20-1	TRBJ2-5	NA	CSARDTLAGVETQYF	TGCAGTGCTAGAGATACGCTAGCGGGGGTTGAGACCCAGTACTTC
NA	TRBV24-1	TRBJ1-4	NA	CATSGPRAGVDKLFF	TGTGCCACCAGTGGACCCCGAGCAGGGGTTGACAAACTGTTTTTT
TRBD2	TRBV20-1	TRBJ2-3	once	CSARLAGARADTQYF	TGCAGTGCTAGATTAGCGGGGGCTCGCGCAGATACGCAGTATTTT
TRBD2	TRBV10-1	TRBJ2-3	NA	CASSESPLAGGVTDTQYF	TGCGCCAGCAGTGAGTCCCCCCTGGCGGGAGGAGTCACAGATACGCAGTATTTT
TRBD2	TRBV4-1	TRBJ2-7	NA	CASSQDGTGRLAGRELYEQYF	TGCGCCAGCAGCCAAGATGGAACGGGGAGACTAGCGGGGAGGGAGCTCTACGAGCAGTACTTC
NA	TRBV25-1	TRBJ2-3	NA	CASSEGRGRLTTSTDTQYF	TGTGCCAGCAGTGAGGGGCGGGGACGACTTACTACTAGCACAGATACGCAGTATTTT
TRBD2	TRBV27	TRBJ2-1	NA	CASSAGGVYEQFF	TGTGCCAGCAGCGCGGGGGGGGTGTATGAGCAGTTCTTC
TRBD1	TRBV11-1	TRBJ2-1	NA	CASSLWGQGYSYNEQFF	TGTGCCAGCAGCTTATGGGGACAGGGATACTCCTACAATGAGCAGTTCTTC
NA	TRBV29-1	TRBJ2-3	NA	CSVESHTQYF	TGCAGCGTTGAGTCACATACGCAGTATTTT
NA	TRBV11-2	TRBJ1-2	few	CASSPKRGGSLDGYTF	TGTGCCAGCAGCCCCAAGAGGGGAGGGTCTTTGGATGGCTACACCTTC
NA	TRBV5-1	TRBJ2-7	NA	CASSPHGGYSYEQYF	TGCGCCAGCAGCCCTCATGGGGGGTACTCCTACGAGCAGTACTTC
TRBD1	TRBV20-1	TRBJ2-4	few	CSARDDQGAIHGIQYF	TGCAGTGCTAGAGATGACCAGGGGGCGATACATGGCATTCAGTACTTC
NA	TRBV6-4	TRBJ1-4	few	CASKKSATNEKLFF	TGTGCCAGCAAGAAGAGTGCAACTAATGAAAAACTGTTTTTT
TRBD2	TRBV20-1	TRBJ2-3	few	CSAQTLGGLGTDTQYF	TGCAGTGCCCAGACCCTGGGGGGGTTGGGCACAGATACGCAGTATTTT
NA	TRBV2	TRBJ2-7	NA	CATISNGGSYEQYF	TGTGCCACCATTTCGAACGGCGGATCCTACGAGCAGTACTTC
NA	TRBV29-1	TRBJ2-2	NA	CSVDRGLNTGELFF	TGCAGCGTTGATAGGGGACTTAACACCGGGGAGCTGTTTTTT
TRBD1	TRBV20-1	TRBJ2-1	many	CSARQGNEQFF	TGCAGCGCGAGACAGGGCAATGAGCAGTTCTTC
NA	TRBV5-5	TRBJ2-5	NA	CASSEGEDTQETQYF	TGTGCCAGCTCCGAAGGTGAGGACACTCAAGAGACCCAGTACTTC
TRBD1	TRBV5-1	TRBJ1-2	NA	CASSLAPGTGEDGYTF	TGCGCCAGCAGCTTGGCCCCCGGGACAGGGGAGGATGGCTACACCTTC
TRBD2	TRBV5-6	TRBJ2-1	NA	CASSLVTSGRGHNEQFF	TGTGCCAGCAGCTTGGTGACTAGCGGGAGAGGACACAATGAGCAGTTCTTC
NA	TRBV15	TRBJ2-5	NA	CATSRDGNGQETQYF	TGTGCCACCAGCAGAGATGGTAATGGCCAAGAGACCCAGTACTTC
NA	TRBV7-3	TRBJ2-6	NA	CASSLIGGASSGANVLTF	TGTGCCAGCAGCTTAATCGGCGGGGCCTCCTCTGGGGCCAACGTCCTGACTTTC
NA	TRBV29-1	TRBJ2-5	few	CSVSGAGETQYF	TGCAGCGTCTCGGGGGCGGGGGAGACCCAGTACTTC
TRBD2	TRBV6-2/TRBV6-3	TRBJ2-5	NA	CASSYGGVETQYF	TGTGCCAGCAGTTACGGGGGGGTAGAGACCCAGTACTTC
NA	TRBV12-3/TRBV12-4	TRBJ1-5	NA	CASSLDMWNQPQHF	TGTGCCAGCAGTTTAGATATGTGGAATCAGCCCCAGCATTTT
NA	TRBV12-5	TRBJ2-7	NA	CASGSPPDGSYEQYF	TGTGCTAGTGGTTCTCCACCGGACGGATCCTACGAGCAGTACTTC
TRBD2	TRBV25-1	TRBJ2-1	NA	CASSVAGGRDEQFF	TGTGCCAGCAGTGTAGCGGGAGGGAGGGATGAGCAGTTCTTC
TRBD1	TRBV7-9	TRBJ2-1	few	CASSFPPGQGPDEQFF	TGTGCCAGCAGCTTCCCCCCGGGACAGGGCCCCGATGAGCAGTTCTTC
NA	TRBV20-1	TRBJ2-1	NA	CSASRPEAGQFF	TGCAGTGCTAGTAGGCCGGAAGCGGGGCAGTTCTTC
NA	TRBV20-1	TRBJ2-5	NA	CSARVVSSYERYF	TGCAGTGCTAGAGTCGTCAGCTCCTACGAGCGGTACTTC
NA	TRBV20-1	TRBJ2-3	NA	CSARAVNTDTQYF	TGCAGTGCTAGGGCAGTTAACACAGATACGCAGTATTTT
TRBD2	TRBV2	TRBJ2-1	NA	CASSGGTSGLGEQFF	TGTGCCAGCAGTGGAGGAACTAGCGGCTTGGGTGAGCAGTTCTTC
TRBD1	TRBV7-2	TRBJ2-5	NA	CASSSFNRGSGETQYF	TGTGCCAGCAGCTCCTTCAACAGGGGGTCGGGAGAGACCCAGTACTTC
NA	TRBV6-5	TRBJ2-3	NA	CASSYSRPGGASGRSTDTQYF	TGTGCCAGCAGTTACTCGCGACCTGGGGGGGCTAGCGGTCGGTCCACAGATACGCAGTATTTT
NA	TRBV28	TRBJ2-7	NA	CASSGLTGEQYF	TGTGCCAGCAGCGGACTCACAGGGGAGCAGTACTTC
NA	TRBV5-1	TRBJ2-1	NA	CASSRLGRVTYNEQFF	TGCGCCAGCAGCAGGCTGGGGCGGGTTACCTACAATGAGCAGTTCTTC
NA	TRBV20-1	TRBJ1-1	few	CSARVRGPVRRRNTEAFF	TGCAGTGCTAGAGTGCGGGGACCTGTCAGGCGGAGGAACACTGAAGCTTTCTTT
NA	TRBV12-3/TRBV12-4	TRBJ1-2	NA	CASRNPLGGPQFNYGYTF	TGTGCCAGCAGAAACCCCCTTGGGGGCCCACAATTTAACTATGGCTACACCTTC
NA	TRBV4-2	TRBJ1-2	few	CASSPKDEGYGYTF	TGTGCCAGCAGCCCAAAGGATGAGGGCTATGGCTACACCTTC
NA	TRBV14	TRBJ2-7	NA	CASSQTRVSEQYF	TGTGCCAGCAGCCAAACTAGGGTGAGCGAGCAGTACTTC
NA	TRBV6-5	TRBJ2-5	NA	CASSHTLQGTQYF	TGTGCCAGCAGTCACACCCTACAGGGGACCCAGTACTTC
NA	TRBV9	TRBJ2-3	NA	CASSVGNGMEKQYF	TGTGCCAGCAGCGTAGGTAATGGGATGGAAAAGCAGTATTTT
TRBD1	TRBV5-6	TRBJ1-5	NA	CASSLALGTGPNQPQHF	TGTGCCAGCAGCTTGGCCCTCGGGACAGGACCTAATCAGCCCCAGCATTTT
TRBD2	TRBV11-3	TRBJ2-5	NA	CASSPGLAKETQYF	TGTGCCAGCAGCCCTGGACTAGCGAAGGAGACCCAGTACTTC
NA	TRBV20-1	TRBJ1-1	few	CSAPWNTEAFF	TGCAGTGCCCCCTGGAACACTGAAGCTTTCTTT
NA	TRBV5-1	TRBJ2-4	NA	CASSWQGGQADIQYF	TGCGCCAGCAGCTGGCAGGGGGGCCAGGCAGACATTCAGTACTTC
TRBD2	TRBV29-1	TRBJ2-7	NA	CSVEGTSGRTYEQYF	TGCAGCGTGGAGGGGACTAGCGGGAGGACCTACGAGCAGTACTTC
TRBD1	TRBV7-3	TRBJ2-1	NA	CASSYDRVSNEQFF	TGTGCCAGCAGTTACGACAGGGTCTCCAATGAGCAGTTCTTC